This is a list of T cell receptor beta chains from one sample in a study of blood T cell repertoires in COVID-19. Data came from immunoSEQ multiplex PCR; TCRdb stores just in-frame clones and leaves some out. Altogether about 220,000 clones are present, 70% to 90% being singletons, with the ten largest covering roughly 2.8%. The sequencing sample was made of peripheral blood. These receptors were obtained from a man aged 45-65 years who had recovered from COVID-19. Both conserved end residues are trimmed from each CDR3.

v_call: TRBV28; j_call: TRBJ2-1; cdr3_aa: ASSLVGHEQF
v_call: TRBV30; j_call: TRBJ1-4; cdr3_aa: AWSATGTGNEKLF
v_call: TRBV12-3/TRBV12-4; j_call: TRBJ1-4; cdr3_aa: ASMDRPNEKLF
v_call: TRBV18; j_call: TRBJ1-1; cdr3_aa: ASLGQLNTEAF
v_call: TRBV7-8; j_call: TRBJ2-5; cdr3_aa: ASSRRAYQETQY
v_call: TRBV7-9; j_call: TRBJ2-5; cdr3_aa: ASSPGYTDSETQY
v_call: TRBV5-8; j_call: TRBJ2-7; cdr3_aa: ASSYRVERMGSSYEQY
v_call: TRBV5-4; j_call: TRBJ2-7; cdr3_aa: ASSFPNAYEQY
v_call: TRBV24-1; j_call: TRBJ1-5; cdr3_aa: ATSSPGQPQH
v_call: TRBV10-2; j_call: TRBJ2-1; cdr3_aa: ASMPLSAGGGVEQF
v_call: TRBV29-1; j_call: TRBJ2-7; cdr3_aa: SVEIPRDPYEQY
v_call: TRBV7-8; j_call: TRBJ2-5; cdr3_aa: ASSVDRETQY
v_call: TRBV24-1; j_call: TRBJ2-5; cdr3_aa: ATSRGGGETQY
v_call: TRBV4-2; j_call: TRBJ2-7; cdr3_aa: ASSQDLTRHEQY
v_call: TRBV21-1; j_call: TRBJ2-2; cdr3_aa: ASSQTRGGSGATNTGELF